The 22 T cell receptor beta chains presented below share a single source sample, sequenced in a study of blood T cell repertoires in COVID-19. Only in-frame clones appear in the TCRdb table, and some are missing; sequencing was by immunoSEQ multiplex PCR. Of hundreds of thousands of clones in the sample, 80% to 90% were seen once. Sequenced: peripheral blood. The receptors come from a woman aged 40 to 50 who had recovered from COVID-19.

V usage is TRBV29-1 and J usage is TRBJ2-7; TRBD2 matches at 11 bases. Germline CDR1 SQVTM, CDR2 ANQGSEA. The ends lost 0 bases at V and 5 bases at J; junction bases unmatched: 12. CDR3 length: 17 amino acids. DNA for the CDR3: TGCAGCGTTGAAGATAAATGGCTAGTAGCGGGGGGGCACGAGCAGTACTTC. This translates into CSVEDKWLVAGGHEQYF.

This clone occurred a few times. CDR3 nucleotides: TGCGCCAGCAGCTTGCGGACAGGGGGTGACACCGGGGAGCTGTTTTTT. As protein: CASSLRTGGDTGELFF. V and J are TRBV5-1 and TRBJ2-2; 10 bases map to TRBD1. Per the germline V gene, CDR1 is SGHRS and CDR2 is YFSETQ. V lost 1 base to trimming and J lost 3 bases; unmatched junction nucleotides: 3. This CDR3 has 16 amino acids.

This clone was picked up one time. The V call is TRBV7-2, the J call TRBJ2-3; 8 nucleotides agree with TRBD2. CDR3 size: 16 residues. Trimming cost V 1 base and J 8 bases; bases outside gene matches: 11. CDR1 is SGHTA and CDR2 is FQGNSA in the germline V gene. CDR3 sequence: CASSLGPAGEWGTQYF. The DNA of the CDR3 is TGTGCCAGCAGCTTAGGACCAGCGGGGGAATGGGGTACGCAGTATTTT.

The chain has TRBV12-3 or TRBV12-4 and TRBJ1-5; D remains unclear. This CDR3 region has 12 residues. V gave up 3 bases and J gave up 10 bases, with 10 bases separating them. CDR3 in DNA: TGTGCCAGCAGTTTCGGGAGCACTCCCCAGCATTTT. Translating it yields CASSFGSTPQHF.

This chain connects TRBV27 to TRBJ2-7; the D is unclear. From germline, CDR1 is MNHEY and CDR2 SMNVEV (reference sequence). The CDR3 runs 13 residues. Trimming left V 2 bases short and J 3 bases short, with 8 bases between. CDR3 sequence reads: CASSLKNSYEQYF. DNA for the CDR3: TGTGCCAGCAGTTTAAAGAACAGCTACGAGCAGTACTTC.

J is TRBJ2-5 and V is TRBV4-1; TRBD2 aligns across 8 bases. Germline V gene sequence: CDR1 MGHRA, CDR2 YSYEKL. The CDR3 extends over 16 amino acids. Germline trimming cut 0 bases from V and 5 bases from J; bases unmatched to any gene: 8. CDR3 amino acids: CASSQDPRGAGETQYF. The DNA of the CDR3 is TGCGCCAGCAGCCAAGACCCGCGGGGGGCCGGGGAGACCCAGTACTTC.

This chain connects TRBV29-1 to TRBJ1-4; 10 nucleotides match TRBD1. Looked up from germline, CDR1 is SQVTM and CDR2 is ANQGSEA. This CDR3 is built from 14 residues. With V trimmed by 4 bases and J by 11 bases, 10 bases remained unmatched. This CDR3 reads CSVVVGTGVEKLFF. Here the CDR3 DNA reads TGCAGCGTTGTAGTCGGGACAGGGGTGGAGAAACTGTTTTTT.

CDR3 sequence: CASSYSTAIFNTEAFF. In DNA form, the CDR3 reads TGTGCCAGCAGTTACTCGACAGCGATCTTTAACACTGAAGCTTTCTTT. V usage is TRBV6-2 or TRBV6-3 and J usage is TRBJ1-1; D might be TRBD1 (5 bases). The CDR3 sequence is 16 residues long. Germline V gene lookup returns CDR1 MNHEY and CDR2 SVGEGT. Trimming pared 0 bases from V and 2 bases from J, leaving 13 bases between.

The chain couples TRBV19 to TRBJ1-2; 7 nucleotides match TRBD1. V lost 4 bases to trimming and J lost 4 bases; unmatched junction nucleotides: 6. Germline V CDR1 and CDR2: LNHDA, SQIVND (reference sequence). CDR3 length: 14 residues. This CDR3 is CASSNIGGSYGYTF. As DNA, the CDR3 is TGTGCCAGTAGTAATATAGGGGGCTCCTATGGCTACACCTTC.

The CDR3 DNA sequence: TGCGCCAGCAGCCAAGGAGGGTTTGGGCAGCCCCAGCATTTT. It translates to CASSQGGFGQPQHF. This chain connects TRBV4-1 to TRBJ1-5; D is ambiguous. Between the trimmed V and J ends, which lost 1 base and 7 bases, there was a span of 11 bases. The CDR3 totals 14 residues. Germline V gene lookup returns CDR1 MGHRA and CDR2 YSYEKL.

CDR3 residues: CASSPRGNTIYF. CDR3 nucleotide sequence: TGTGCCAGCAGCCCTAGGGGAAACACCATATATTTT. The chain couples TRBV7-6 to TRBJ1-3, with D hard to call. The CDR3 is made up of 12 amino acids. Germline CDR1 and CDR2: SGHVS and FNYEAQ. Trimming took off 5 bases at V and 4 bases at J, with 6 bases between the two ends.

The V call is TRBV29-1, the J call TRBJ1-2; 7 bases are shared with TRBD1. The CDR3 spans 14 residues. Trimming at V came to 7 bases and at J to 6 bases, leaving 14 bases not matched to a gene. Per germline, CDR1 SQVTM and CDR2 ANQGSEA. This chain's CDR3 is CSAETGAVNHGYTF. CDR3 DNA sequence: TGCAGCGCGGAAACAGGGGCTGTGAACCATGGCTACACCTTC.

The gene calls are TRBV7-2 and TRBJ1-1; possibly TRBD1 for D (5 bases). CDR1 is SGHTA and CDR2 is FQGNSA in the germline V gene. The CDR3 has 16 amino acids. The germline V and J ends were trimmed by 3 bases and 5 bases, with 19 bases remaining between them. This CDR3 is CASSLFTEWGGTEAFF. CDR3 bases: TGTGCCAGCAGCTTGTTCACAGAATGGGGCGGAACTGAAGCTTTCTTT.

This sequence joins TRBV10-3 and TRBJ2-1, with D perhaps matching TRBD2 (6 bases). In germline, CDR1 is ENHRY, CDR2 SYGVKD. The ends were cut back, 6 bases at V and 7 bases at J, with 16 bases in the middle. The CDR3 sequence is 14 residues long. CDR3 coding DNA: TGTGCCATCAGCCGGGGAGGATCGGGGAATGAGCAGTTCTTC. Protein sequence: CAISRGGSGNEQFF.

The chain carries TRBV10-2 and TRBJ1-3, with a weak D call TRBD1 (5 bases). CDR1 is WSHSY and CDR2 is SAAADI in the germline V gene. The CDR3 has 16 residues. V was shortened by 8 bases and J by 2 bases, with 19 bases between the two germline ends. CDR3 in DNA: TGCGCCAGCCGGGGCGCGGGCGGGGGGACTGGAAACACCATATATTTT. Protein product: CASRGAGGGTGNTIYF.

About this clone itself: Other DNA sequences from this sample encode an identical CDR3 as well. The CDR3 is CASSEQGTYEQYF. The CDR3, as DNA: TGTGCCAGCAGTGAACAGGGGACCTACGAGCAGTACTTC. V usage is TRBV2 and J usage is TRBJ2-7, with TRBD1 as a possible D gene (6 bases). Germline V gene data show CDR1 as SNHLY and CDR2 as FYNNEI. Trimming removed 2 bases at V and 2 bases at J, with 7 bases between. There are 13 residues in the CDR3.

The J gene is TRBJ2-7, the V gene TRBV19; maybe TRBD2 (5 bases). V was trimmed by 1 base and J by 7 bases, leaving 17 bases between them. CDR3 length: 15 residues. Per germline, CDR1 LNHDA and CDR2 SQIVND (reference sequence). The CDR3 loop reads CASSIARADQEEQYF. CDR3 nucleotides: TGTGCCAGTAGTATAGCGCGAGCGGACCAGGAGGAGCAGTACTTC.

This clone was seen only once. CDR3 amino acids: CASSIRQGHQPQHF. CDR3 nucleotide sequence: TGTGCCAGTAGTATCCGACAGGGCCATCAGCCCCAGCATTTT. The genes are TRBV19 and TRBJ1-5; 7 bases align to TRBD1. The trim removed 3 bases at V and 5 bases at J, leaving 4 bases unmatched. Germline V gene lookup returns CDR1 LNHDA and CDR2 SQIVND (reference sequence). This CDR3 comprises 14 residues.

V is TRBV4-3 and J is TRBJ2-7, with TRBD1 matching 9 bases. Germline V gives CDR1 LGHNA, CDR2 YSLEER. Unmatched junction bases numbered 5, after V lost 4 bases and J lost 1 base. The CDR3 consists of 15 residues. The CDR3 loop is CASSPLTGGSYEQYF. The CDR3 coding sequence is TGCGCCAGCAGCCCTCTGACAGGGGGATCCTACGAGCAGTACTTC.

Only one count was recorded for this clone. The rearrangement uses TRBV5-1 and TRBJ2-7; TRBD2 might be the D (5 bases). The germline V and J ends were trimmed by 0 bases and 0 bases, with 25 bases remaining between them. Per germline, CDR1 SGHRS and CDR2 YFSETQ. The CDR3 runs to 20 residues. The CDR3 nucleotides are TGCGCCAGCAGCTTGGGTTCTACCTTACCTGGGAGAGGCTTCTCCTACGAGCAGTACTTC. Translation gives CASSLGSTLPGRGFSYEQYF.

The chain joins TRBV2 to TRBJ1-5, with D maybe TRBD1 (6 bases). The CDR3 sequence is 15 residues long. The germline V and J ends were trimmed by 6 bases and 5 bases, with 17 bases remaining between them. Per the germline V gene, CDR1 is SNHLY and CDR2 is FYNNEI. The CDR3 is CASRTSEGGDQPQHF. The CDR3 nucleotides read TGTGCCAGCAGAACGTCGGAAGGGGGTGATCAGCCCCAGCATTTT.

The chain carries TRBV6-5 and TRBJ1-1, with D possibly TRBD1 on 6 matching bases. Germline assignment: CDR1 MNHEY and CDR2 SVGAGI. Trimming removed 9 bases from V and 3 bases from J, with 14 bases in between. The CDR3 has 13 residues. The CDR3 sequence is CARPDRSHTEAFF. The CDR3 region has the DNA TGTGCCAGACCTGACAGGTCTCACACTGAAGCTTTCTTT.